This is a list of T cell receptor beta chains from one sample in a study of cytomegalovirus exposure and HLA in healthy donors. Sequencing used immunoSEQ multiplex PCR; TCRdb keeps in-frame clones, though not all of them. This sample's clone table lists about 160,000 clones. Specimen: PBMCs. These receptor sequences come from a woman aged 55-70 years in good health and CMV-seronegative. The CDR3 runs from the conserved cysteine through the conserved F or W. Fields, in order: D gene, J gene, V gene, CDR3 protein, CDR3 DNA. A D gene is named only where the DNA matches it firmly.

D gene: -
J gene: TRBJ2-7
V gene: TRBV25-1
CDR3 protein: CASSKMEATYEQYF
CDR3 DNA: TGTGCCAGCTCCAAAATGGAGGCAACCTACGAGCAGTACTTC

D gene: -
J gene: TRBJ1-1
V gene: TRBV2
CDR3 protein: CASSDLYRNTEAFF
CDR3 DNA: TGTGCCAGCAGTGACCTATACAGAAACACTGAAGCTTTCTTT

D gene: TRBD2
J gene: TRBJ2-2
V gene: TRBV19
CDR3 protein: CASTSRGRARGGELFF
CDR3 DNA: TGTGCCAGTACCTCCAGAGGGAGGGCCAGAGGTGGGGAGCTGTTTTTT

D gene: -
J gene: TRBJ2-1
V gene: TRBV5-4
CDR3 protein: CASSPVGFTAGNEQFF
CDR3 DNA: TGTGCCAGCAGCCCTGTTGGATTCACGGCGGGCAATGAGCAGTTCTTC

D gene: -
J gene: TRBJ1-2
V gene: TRBV2
CDR3 protein: CASSSGAGYGYTF
CDR3 DNA: TGTGCCAGCAGCTCAGGGGCTGGGTATGGCTACACCTTC

D gene: -
J gene: TRBJ1-5
V gene: TRBV5-1
CDR3 protein: CASSENSNQPQHF
CDR3 DNA: TGCGCCAGCAGCGAGAATAGCAATCAGCCCCAGCATTTT

D gene: -
J gene: TRBJ1-1
V gene: TRBV6-5
CDR3 protein: CASSSTGPNTEAFF
CDR3 DNA: TGTGCCAGCAGTTCAACAGGCCCGAACACTGAAGCTTTCTTT

D gene: TRBD1
J gene: TRBJ1-2
V gene: TRBV5-6
CDR3 protein: CASRVTGGGYTF
CDR3 DNA: TGTGCCAGCAGGGTGACAGGGGGAGGCTACACCTTC

D gene: -
J gene: TRBJ1-2
V gene: TRBV10-3
CDR3 protein: CAIRAGEIGYTF
CDR3 DNA: TGTGCCATCAGGGCAGGGGAAATCGGCTACACCTTC

D gene: -
J gene: TRBJ1-5
V gene: TRBV9
CDR3 protein: CASSLGMGNQPQHF
CDR3 DNA: TGTGCCAGCAGCCTCGGTATGGGCAATCAGCCCCAGCATTTT

D gene: TRBD2
J gene: TRBJ2-3
V gene: TRBV5-8
CDR3 protein: CASSLAGTSGGTDTQYF
CDR3 DNA: TGTGCCAGCAGCTTGGCAGGGACTAGCGGCGGCACAGATACGCAGTATTTT

D gene: -
J gene: TRBJ1-5
V gene: TRBV5-6
CDR3 protein: CASSFSGDTISPQHF
CDR3 DNA: TGTGCCAGCAGCTTTTCAGGGGACACAATCAGCCCCCAGCATTTT

D gene: -
J gene: TRBJ2-1
V gene: TRBV7-8
CDR3 protein: CASGGRSSYNEQFF
CDR3 DNA: TGTGCCAGCGGGGGGAGGAGCTCCTACAATGAGCAGTTCTTC

D gene: -
J gene: TRBJ1-3
V gene: TRBV18
CDR3 protein: CASSEFQADLSGNTIYF
CDR3 DNA: TGTGCCAGCTCAGAATTCCAGGCAGACCTCTCTGGAAACACCATATATTTT

D gene: TRBD2
J gene: TRBJ2-7
V gene: TRBV27
CDR3 protein: CASSLSAGTKIYEQYF
CDR3 DNA: TGTGCCAGCAGTTTATCTGCAGGGACTAAAATCTACGAGCAGTACTTC

D gene: -
J gene: TRBJ2-3
V gene: TRBV4-3
CDR3 protein: CASSQESGGDTQYF
CDR3 DNA: TGCGCCAGCAGCCAAGAGTCCGGGGGAGATACGCAGTATTTT

D gene: -
J gene: TRBJ2-1
V gene: TRBV7-9
CDR3 protein: CASSFGPSSSYNEQFF
CDR3 DNA: TGTGCCAGCAGCTTTGGTCCCTCTAGCTCCTACAATGAGCAGTTCTTC

D gene: -
J gene: TRBJ2-3
V gene: TRBV19
CDR3 protein: CASSIGGPSTDTQYF
CDR3 DNA: TGTGCCAGTAGTATCGGAGGGCCTAGTACAGATACGCAGTATTTT

D gene: -
J gene: TRBJ1-2
V gene: TRBV19
CDR3 protein: CASSMESRNYGYTF
CDR3 DNA: TGTGCCAGTAGTATGGAGTCCCGAAACTATGGCTACACCTTC

D gene: TRBD1
J gene: TRBJ2-5
V gene: TRBV7-7
CDR3 protein: CASSTGWGQGSQETQYF
CDR3 DNA: TGTGCCAGCAGCACCGGGTGGGGACAGGGGTCACAAGAGACCCAGTACTTC

D gene: -
J gene: TRBJ2-4
V gene: TRBV15
CDR3 protein: CATSPEGLIQYF
CDR3 DNA: TGTGCCACCAGCCCCGAGGGCCTCATTCAGTACTTC

D gene: TRBD2
J gene: TRBJ2-2
V gene: TRBV6-6
CDR3 protein: CASSWGLTMLFF
CDR3 DNA: TGTGCCAGCAGTTGGGGACTAACGATGCTGTTTTTT

D gene: -
J gene: TRBJ1-1
V gene: TRBV5-1
CDR3 protein: CASSITQVSPEAFF
CDR3 DNA: TGCGCCAGCAGCATAACCCAGGTTTCGCCTGAAGCTTTCTTT

D gene: -
J gene: TRBJ1-1
V gene: TRBV6-5
CDR3 protein: CASSYIQGMNTEAFF
CDR3 DNA: TGTGCCAGCAGTTACATCCAGGGTATGAACACTGAAGCTTTCTTT

D gene: TRBD2
J gene: TRBJ2-5
V gene: TRBV5-1
CDR3 protein: CASSLGLAGGGFQETQYF
CDR3 DNA: TGCGCCAGCAGCCTCGGACTAGCGGGAGGAGGTTTCCAAGAGACCCAGTACTTC

D gene: -
J gene: TRBJ1-1
V gene: TRBV11-3
CDR3 protein: CASSLQGSGNTEAFF
CDR3 DNA: TGTGCCAGCAGCTTACAGGGGTCGGGGAACACTGAAGCTTTCTTT

D gene: -
J gene: TRBJ2-7
V gene: TRBV2
CDR3 protein: CASSGLDVGYEQYF
CDR3 DNA: TGTGCCAGCAGTGGCCTAGACGTAGGCTACGAGCAGTACTTC

D gene: -
J gene: TRBJ2-1
V gene: TRBV19
CDR3 protein: CASSIFLEDNEQFF
CDR3 DNA: TGTGCCAGTAGTATTTTTCTGGAGGACAATGAGCAGTTCTTC

D gene: TRBD1
J gene: TRBJ1-2
V gene: TRBV14
CDR3 protein: CASSQGTGRYGYTF
CDR3 DNA: TGTGCCAGCAGCCAAGGGACAGGGCGCTATGGCTACACCTTC

D gene: TRBD1
J gene: TRBJ1-2
V gene: TRBV7-8
CDR3 protein: CASSLGTGGRRYGYTF
CDR3 DNA: TGTGCCAGCAGCTTAGGGACAGGGGGTAGGAGGTATGGCTACACCTTC

D gene: TRBD1
J gene: TRBJ2-7
V gene: TRBV11-2
CDR3 protein: CASSLEGTAYEQYF
CDR3 DNA: TGTGCCAGCAGCTTAGAGGGGACAGCCTACGAGCAGTACTTC

D gene: -
J gene: TRBJ2-7
V gene: TRBV9
CDR3 protein: CASSPAGSGSYEQYF
CDR3 DNA: TGTGCCAGCAGCCCCGCCGGGAGCGGGTCCTACGAGCAGTACTTC

D gene: TRBD2
J gene: TRBJ2-1
V gene: TRBV7-2
CDR3 protein: CASSPSGGNWNEQFF
CDR3 DNA: TGTGCCAGCAGCCCGAGCGGGGGCAATTGGAATGAGCAGTTCTTC

D gene: TRBD2
J gene: TRBJ2-3
V gene: TRBV10-3
CDR3 protein: CAISVGLAGRDTQYF
CDR3 DNA: TGTGCCATCAGTGTAGGGCTAGCGGGAAGAGATACGCAGTATTTT

D gene: TRBD2
J gene: TRBJ2-3
V gene: TRBV7-9
CDR3 protein: CASSLALALYF
CDR3 DNA: TGTGCCAGCAGCTTAGCACTAGCGCTTTATTTT

D gene: -
J gene: TRBJ2-7
V gene: TRBV6-5
CDR3 protein: CASSYDPSGSYEQYF
CDR3 DNA: TGTGCCAGCAGTTACGACCCCTCGGGGTCATACGAGCAGTACTTC

D gene: TRBD1
J gene: TRBJ1-1
V gene: TRBV29-1
CDR3 protein: CSVQGMNTEAFF
CDR3 DNA: TGCAGCGTACAGGGGATGAACACTGAAGCTTTCTTT